Listed below are T cell receptor beta chains from one sample, sequenced in a study of cytomegalovirus exposure and HLA in healthy donors. The protocol was immunoSEQ multiplex PCR, while the TCRdb copy is restricted to in-frame clones and leaves out a portion. The sample shows under 100,000 clones, roughly 80% of them seen only once. The sequencing sample was made of PBMCs. The source of these receptors is a man in his forties or fifties in good health and CMV-seronegative. Both conserved end residues are part of each CDR3. The D gene is left open where the match is weak. Size is stated for part of the rows, as once, few or many counts, or as a class when the clone is expanded.

j_call | clone_size | d_call | cdr3_length | v_call | cdr3_aa | cdr3_nt
TRBJ1-6 | once | - | 15 | TRBV6-4 | CASRAQASYNSPLHF | TGTGCCAGCAGGGCCCAGGCTTCCTATAATTCACCCCTCCACTTT
TRBJ1-2 | - | TRBD1 | 14 | TRBV7-6 | CASSLTTGGGGYTF | TGTGCCAGCAGCTTAACCACAGGGGGCGGTGGCTACACCTTC
TRBJ2-3 | - | TRBD1 | 15 | TRBV7-7 | CASSWGTGAQDTQYF | TGTGCCAGCAGCTGGGGGACAGGGGCGCAAGATACGCAGTATTTT
TRBJ2-2 | - | TRBD1 | 17 | TRBV7-2 | CASSDPGQGVNTGELFF | TGTGCCAGCAGCGACCCGGGACAGGGGGTCAACACCGGGGAGCTGTTTTTT
TRBJ2-1 | few | TRBD2 | 17 | TRBV7-3 | CASSSGLAGALGDEQFF | TGTGCCAGCAGCTCAGGACTAGCGGGGGCCCTCGGGGATGAGCAGTTCTTC
TRBJ1-2 | - | TRBD1 | 16 | TRBV19 | CASSLMTGAHNYGYTF | TGTGCCAGTAGTCTTATGACAGGGGCACATAACTATGGCTACACCTTC
TRBJ2-7 | - | - | 14 | TRBV18 | CASSPPPGAAEQYF | TGTGCCAGCTCACCACCGCCAGGGGCAGCCGAGCAGTACTTC
TRBJ2-3 | - | TRBD2 | 14 | TRBV18 | CASSRAGGPDTQYF | TGTGCCAGCTCACGCGCGGGGGGGCCAGATACGCAGTATTTT
TRBJ2-5 | - | TRBD1 | 14 | TRBV6-6 | CASSRGQVRETQYF | TGTGCCAGCAGCCGCGGACAGGTTCGAGAGACCCAGTACTTC
TRBJ1-2 | - | TRBD1 | 14 | TRBV9 | CASSPTTGGLGYTF | TGTGCCAGCAGCCCAACGACAGGGGGCCTTGGCTACACCTTC
TRBJ2-2 | - | TRBD1 | 15 | TRBV19 | CASSETGGGTGELFF | TGTGCCAGTAGTGAGACAGGGGGTGGCACCGGGGAGCTGTTTTTT
TRBJ2-5 | once | - | 13 | TRBV18 | CASSPAEKETQYF | TGTGCCAGCTCACCAGCGGAGAAAGAGACCCAGTACTTC
TRBJ1-1 | - | - | 13 | TRBV4-3 | CASSQDFGRGAFF | TGCGCCAGCAGCCAAGATTTTGGGAGGGGAGCTTTCTTT
TRBJ1-2 | - | - | 13 | TRBV7-9 | CASSLSFNYGYTF | TGTGCCAGCAGCTTGTCCTTTAACTATGGCTACACCTTC
TRBJ2-7 | - | TRBD2 | 15 | TRBV6-1 | CASSEARGGHYEQYF | TGTGCCAGCAGTGAAGCCCGGGGGGGGCACTACGAGCAGTACTTC
TRBJ2-1 | - | TRBD2 | 17 | TRBV9 | CASSVGGGGAAYNEQFF | TGTGCCAGCAGCGTAGGAGGCGGGGGGGCCGCCTACAATGAGCAGTTCTTC
TRBJ1-5 | few | - | 16 | TRBV18 | CASSPGTPAVNQPQHF | TGTGCCAGCTCACCAGGGACACCCGCCGTGAATCAGCCCCAGCATTTT
TRBJ2-2 | - | - | 8 | TRBV20-1 | CLSGELFF | TGCCTTTCCGGGGAGCTGTTTTTT
TRBJ2-4 | - | - | 16 | TRBV27 | CASSYYRDTNKNIQYF | TGTGCCAGCAGCTACTACCGGGACACCAACAAAAACATTCAGTACTTC
TRBJ2-7 | - | TRBD2 | 15 | TRBV18 | CASSSGGGVPYEQYF | TGTGCCAGCTCATCGGGGGGTGGGGTACCCTACGAGCAGTACTTC
TRBJ1-5 | - | - | 14 | TRBV6-1 | CASSKGGMGQPQHF | TGTGCCAGCAGTAAGGGGGGGATGGGACAGCCCCAGCATTTT
TRBJ2-3 | - | TRBD1 | 16 | TRBV7-8 | CASRRQRTGGRDTQYF | TGTGCCAGCAGAAGACAGAGGACAGGGGGGAGAGATACGCAGTATTTT
TRBJ2-7 | - | - | 13 | TRBV4-3 | CASSPTIQGEQYF | TGCGCCAGCAGCCCTACGATTCAGGGGGAGCAGTACTTC
TRBJ1-1 | - | - | 15 | TRBV9 | CASSGPVRGRAEAFF | TGTGCCAGCAGCGGCCCAGTGCGGGGGAGGGCTGAAGCTTTCTTT
TRBJ1-2 | - | TRBD1 | 14 | TRBV4-1 | CASSQKTGGYGYTF | TGCGCCAGCAGCCAGAAGACAGGGGGCTATGGCTACACCTTC
TRBJ2-7 | - | TRBD1 | 14 | TRBV6-5 | CASSERTGLYEQYF | TGTGCCAGCAGTGAAAGGACAGGCTTGTACGAGCAGTACTTC